The subject of this entry is one T cell receptor beta chain. This specimen belongs to a study of follicular helper T cells after annual influenza vaccination. Clones were read by immunoSEQ multiplex PCR, and TCRdb kept only the in-frame ones, dropping some. The top ten clones hold over 3.5% of a sample with fewer than 2,000 clones, roughly 83% of them seen once. The time point denotes: 2015-2016 season, pre-vaccination. Sequenced here: CXCR5+ CD38- circulating T follicular helper cells from blood, sampled on the day of influenza vaccination. Subset described: circulating Tfh, non-naive CD4+CXCR5+PD-1+ (ICOS+CD38+ or ICOS-CD38-). This sequence was found in an adult who received the influenza vaccine.

The CDR3 nucleotides are TGTGCCAGCTTGAACAGACGTATCGGCTACACCTTC. Its translation is CASLNRRIGYTF. The chain combines TRBV28 with TRBJ1-2, with D unresolved. Trimming removed 8 bases from V and 8 bases from J, with 15 bases in between. This CDR3 comprises 12 residues. The germline V gene encodes CDR1 MDHEN and CDR2 SYDVKM.